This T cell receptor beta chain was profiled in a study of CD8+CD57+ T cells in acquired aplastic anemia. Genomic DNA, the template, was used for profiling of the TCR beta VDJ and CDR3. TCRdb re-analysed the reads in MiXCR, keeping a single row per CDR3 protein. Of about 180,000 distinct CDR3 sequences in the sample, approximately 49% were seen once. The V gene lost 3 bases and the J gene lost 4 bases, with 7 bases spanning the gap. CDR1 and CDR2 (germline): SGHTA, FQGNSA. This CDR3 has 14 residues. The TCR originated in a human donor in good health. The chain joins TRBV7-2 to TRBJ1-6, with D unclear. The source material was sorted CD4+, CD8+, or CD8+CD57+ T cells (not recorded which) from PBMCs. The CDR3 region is CASSFTDYNSPLHF. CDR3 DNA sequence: TGTGCCAGCAGCTTTACAGATTATAATTCACCCCTCCACTTT.